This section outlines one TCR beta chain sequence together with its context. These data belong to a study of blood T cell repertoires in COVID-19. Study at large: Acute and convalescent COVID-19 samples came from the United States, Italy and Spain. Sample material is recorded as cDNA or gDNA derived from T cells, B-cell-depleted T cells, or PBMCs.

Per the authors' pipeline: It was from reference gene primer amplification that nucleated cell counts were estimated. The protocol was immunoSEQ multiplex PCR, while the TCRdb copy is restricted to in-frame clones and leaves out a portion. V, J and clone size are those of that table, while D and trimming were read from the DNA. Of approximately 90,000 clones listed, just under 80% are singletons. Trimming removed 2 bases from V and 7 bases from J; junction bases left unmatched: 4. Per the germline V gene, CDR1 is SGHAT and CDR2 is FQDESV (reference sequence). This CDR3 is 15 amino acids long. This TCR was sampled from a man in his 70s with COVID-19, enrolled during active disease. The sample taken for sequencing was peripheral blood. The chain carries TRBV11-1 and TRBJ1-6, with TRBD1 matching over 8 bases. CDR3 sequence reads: CASSLSTGANSPLHF. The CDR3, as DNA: TGTGCCAGCAGCTTATCGACAGGGGCGAATTCACCCCTCCACTTT.